In its sample, the clone carrying this TCR beta chain was seen many times. Antigen unknown. CDR1 is SGDLS, CDR2 YYNGEE, per germline. V dropped 0 bases and J dropped 3 bases, with 12 bases sitting between them. The CDR3 spans 16 residues. The entry originates in a study of beta chain bispecific antibodies for T cell cancers. Study information: Surface TRBV12 (TRBV12-3) was on Jurkat, TRBV5-5 on HPB-ALL.

TCRdb processed the 5' RACE reads anew with MiXCR; each CDR3 protein has one entry. The sample records several thousand distinct CDR3 sequences, 2% to 2.5% being singletons. T cells were expanded from blood mononuclear cells for about three days with anti-CD3 OKT3 or CD3/CD28 beads. Expanded T cells grew in IL-2 (100 IU/ml) plus IL-7 (approximately 5 ng/ml). Each coculture: some 50,000 target cells, some 50,000 normal T cells, bispecific antibody. The study's findings and limits: In these mixed samples, most targeted TRBV reads derived from the leukemia cell line. After anti-TRBV12 rather than anti-CD19 exposure, TRBV12-3 made up 98.9% less of total TRBV signal.

V gene TRBV9 combines with J gene TRBJ1-4; no reliable D call. This TCR derives from a human donor in good health. Some clones in this sample may be carry-over from other donors' samples. Specimen: T cells from a healthy donor cultured with Jurkat leukemia cells, collected from a culture containing an anti-CD19 bispecific antibody. The CDR3 sequence is CASSVGKAEPNEKLFF. CDR3 in DNA: TGTGCCAGCAGCGTAGGGAAGGCGGAACCTAATGAAAAACTGTTTTTT.